The 28 T cell receptor beta chains in this list originate from one sample, sequenced in a study of CD8 T cells in Susac syndrome. Reverse transcription used about 0.5 to 1 ug RNA and random hexamers. TCRdb ran MiXCR on the immunoSEQ multiplex PCR reads and lists one entry per CDR3 protein. The sample lists about 200,000 distinct CDR3 sequences, about 96% occurring once. The sample was CD4+ T cells from PBMCs. The receptors originated from a human donor with multiple sclerosis.

This chain connects TRBV20-1 to TRBJ2-7, with TRBD2 identical over 9 bases. Losses at the gene ends were 5 bases for V and 2 bases for J; bases not matched to a gene: 7. The germline V gene encodes CDR1 DFQATT and CDR2 SNEGSKA (reference sequence). This CDR3 region has 14 residues. CDR3 amino acids: CSASPLAGTYEQYF. The CDR3 DNA reads as TGCAGTGCTTCTCCCCTAGCGGGGACCTACGAGCAGTACTTC.

The V and J genes are TRBV29-1 and TRBJ2-3, with TRBD2 as a possible D gene (5 bases). This CDR3 is 12 amino acids long. CDR1 and CDR2 (germline): SQVTM, ANQGSEA. With 5 bases removed from V and 0 bases from J, the gap between germline ends came to 6 bases. This CDR3 is CSVRGSTDTQYF. DNA for the CDR3: TGCAGCGTTCGGGGTAGCACAGATACGCAGTATTTT.

The V and J genes are TRBV5-4 and TRBJ2-7; D remains unclear. Germline CDR1 and CDR2: SGHNT and YYREEE (reference sequence). This CDR3 region has 14 residues. V was cut by 3 bases and J by 0 bases, with 10 bases left in between. CDR3 nucleotides: TGTGCCAGCAGCTCCGGCGCGGTCTCCTACGAGCAGTACTTC. This encodes CASSSGAVSYEQYF.

V usage is TRBV7-9 and J usage is TRBJ1-2; D unresolved. The CDR3 is 16 residues long. Per the germline V gene, CDR1 is SEHNR and CDR2 is FQNEAQ (reference sequence). Trimming shortened V by 4 bases and J by 4 bases, and 19 bases separated the two germline ends. CDR3 loop: CASSSPAGHDVYGYTF. The CDR3 bases are TGTGCCAGCAGCTCACCGGCAGGCCATGACGTCTATGGCTACACCTTC.

Only one count was recorded for this clonotype. This sequence joins TRBV5-4 and TRBJ2-1; tentatively, D is TRBD1 (6 bases). Trimming took off 10 bases at V and 0 bases at J, with 17 bases between the two ends. This CDR3 has 15 residues. Germline CDR1 is SGHNT and CDR2 is YYREEE (reference sequence). The CDR3 reads CACTDGQFSYNEQFF. DNA for the CDR3: TGTGCCTGTACGGATGGACAGTTCTCCTACAATGAGCAGTTCTTC.

V usage is TRBV24-1 and J usage is TRBJ1-2, with D possibly matching TRBD1 (6 bases). The CDR3 extends over 13 amino acids. V dropped 7 bases and J dropped 4 bases, with 12 bases sitting between them. Germline CDR1 and CDR2: KGHDR and SFDVKD. Written as DNA, the CDR3 is TGTGCCACCAGGAGGGGGGAAGGCTATGGCTACACCTTC. This translates into CATRRGEGYGYTF.

J is TRBJ2-7 and V is TRBV20-1; 11 positions agree with TRBD2. This CDR3 is built from 14 residues. V was pared by 4 bases and J by 3 bases, with 5 bases of the junction left unmatched. CDR1 and CDR2 from the germline V gene are DFQATT and SNEGSKA (reference sequence). CDR3 sequence reads: CSANPGLADYEQYF. In nucleotides, the CDR3 is TGCAGTGCTAACCCGGGACTAGCGGACTACGAGCAGTACTTC.

The chain is built from TRBV20-1 and TRBJ2-7; maybe TRBD1 (6 bases). V lost 4 bases to trimming and J lost 3 bases, with 13 bases between them. The CDR3 is 13 residues long. CDR1 and CDR2 (germline): DFQATT, SNEGSKA (reference sequence). The CDR3 region is CSATDSANYEQYF. The CDR3 DNA is TGCAGTGCTACGGACAGCGCTAACTACGAGCAGTACTTC.

The chain links TRBV6-1 to TRBJ1-2; a possible D gene is TRBD1 (5 bases). The CDR3 is made up of 13 amino acids. Germline CDR1 MNHNS, CDR2 SASEGT. Trimming took 5 bases from V and 4 from J, leaving 11 bases between them. The CDR3 DNA reads as TGTGCCAGCAGTCTCAGGGAGGGCTATGGCTACACCTTC. Amino acids: CASSLREGYGYTF.

The chain carries TRBV6-6 and TRBJ2-7; TRBD1 is a possible D gene (6 bases). Between the trimmed V and J ends, which lost 7 bases and 6 bases, there was a span of 19 bases. The CDR3 extends over 14 amino acids. Germline CDR1 reads MNHNY; CDR2 reads SVGAGI (reference sequence). The CDR3 nucleotides are TGTGCCAGCACCTACCTTGGACAGAGTGGCGAGCAGTACTTC. Translation gives CASTYLGQSGEQYF.

This sequence joins TRBV20-1 and TRBJ1-2; 10 nucleotides match TRBD1. The CDR3 runs 14 residues. V was clipped by 3 bases and J by 4 bases; unmatched bases: 5. Germline CDR1 DFQATT, CDR2 SNEGSKA (reference sequence). The CDR3 here is CSASRDRGSYGYTF. The CDR3 region has the DNA TGCAGTGCTAGTAGGGACAGGGGTTCCTATGGCTACACCTTC.

This sequence joins TRBV27 and TRBJ2-7; perhaps D is TRBD1 or TRBD2 (5 bases each). Germline V lookup: CDR1 MNHEY, CDR2 SMNVEV (reference sequence). There are 14 residues in the CDR3. V gave up 4 bases and J gave up 5 bases, with 15 bases separating them. CDR3 residues: CASSWGWRQHEQYF. The CDR3 coding sequence is TGTGCCAGCAGTTGGGGGTGGAGGCAACACGAGCAGTACTTC.

The chain links TRBV15 to TRBJ2-5, with a possible D match to TRBD1 (6 bases). From germline, CDR1 is LNHNV and CDR2 YYDKDF (reference sequence). V lost 0 bases and J 7 bases, leaving 18 bases between the germline ends. This CDR3 has 16 residues. The CDR3 DNA is TGTGCCACCAGCAGAGATCAGGGGCGTGGAGGTTGGACCCAGTACTTC. This codes for CATSRDQGRGGWTQYF.

The J gene is TRBJ2-7, the V gene TRBV18; either TRBD1 or TRBD2 may supply D (5 bases each). Germline CDR1 is KGHSH and CDR2 is LQKENI. CDR3 length: 14 residues. V lost 4 bases and J lost 4, with 14 bases in between. CDR3 region: CASSLSDSLYEQYF. The CDR3 DNA follows: TGTGCCAGCTCACTTAGCGACAGCCTATACGAGCAGTACTTC.

This chain joins TRBV10-3 and TRBJ1-1; D might be TRBD1 (5 bases). CDR1 is ENHRY, CDR2 SYGVKD, per germline. V shed 4 bases and J shed 0 bases, with 18 bases lying between them. This CDR3 is built from 17 residues. DNA of the CDR3: TGTGCCATCAGTGCCGGCCCTGGACAAAGAGTGAACACTGAAGCTTTCTTT. The encoded protein is CAISAGPGQRVNTEAFF.

This chain uses TRBV7-2 with TRBJ2-3; 9 bases are a match to TRBD2. J was trimmed by 5 bases and V by 3 bases; bases with no gene match: 9. Germline V gene lookup returns CDR1 SGHTA and CDR2 FQGNSA. There are 16 residues in the CDR3. This CDR3 reads CASSFSLAGSKDTQYF. Written as DNA, the CDR3 is TGTGCCAGCAGCTTTTCCCTAGCGGGGTCGAAAGATACGCAGTATTTT. Variable domain in full (rest from reference TRBV7-2 and TRBJ2-3): GAGVSQSPSNKVTEKGKDVELRCDPISGHTALYWYRQSLGQGLEFLIYFQGNSAPDKSGLPSDRFSAERTGGSVSTLTIQRTQQEDSAVYLCASSFSLAGSKDTQYFGPGTRLTVL.

The rearrangement uses TRBV7-9 and TRBJ2-5; tentative D call: TRBD2 (5 bases). This CDR3 has 12 residues. V was clipped by 3 bases and J by 4 bases, with 6 bases between them. Germline V gene data show CDR1 as SEHNR and CDR2 as FQNEAQ (reference sequence). In DNA form, the CDR3 reads TGTGCCAGCAGCTTCGGACTAGAGACCCAGTACTTC. Its protein is CASSFGLETQYF.

CDR3 sequence: CSAKGGGTEAFF. CDR3 coding DNA: TGCAGTGCTAAGGGGGGGGGCACTGAAGCTTTCTTT. This chain joins TRBV20-1 and TRBJ1-1; D is possibly TRBD1 (6 bases). This CDR3 is built from 12 residues. CDR1 and CDR2 from the germline V gene are DFQATT and SNEGSKA (reference sequence). Trimming removed 4 bases from V and 4 bases from J, with 10 bases in between.

V is TRBV9 and J is TRBJ2-7, with TRBD1 identical over 11 bases. With 4 bases clipped from V and 6 bases from J, the junction kept 9 bases outside the gene matches. Germline values: CDR1 SGDLS, CDR2 YYNGEE. CDR3 length equals 15 residues. CDR3 nucleotides: TGTGCCAGCAGCCCCTGGACAGGGGGCGCGGGCGAGCAGTACTTC. It encodes CASSPWTGGAGEQYF.

The chain couples TRBV25-1 to TRBJ2-1; TRBD2 matches 12 bases. CDR1 is MGHDK, CDR2 SYGVNS, per germline. Losses at the gene ends were 4 bases for V and 0 bases for J; bases not matched to a gene: 4. There are 17 residues in the CDR3. The CDR3 is CASSGTSGMSSYNEQFF. As DNA, the CDR3 is TGTGCCAGCAGTGGGACTAGCGGGATGAGCTCCTACAATGAGCAGTTCTTC.

This chain uses TRBV3-1 with TRBJ2-3; the D gene is possibly TRBD2 (5 bases). CDR3 size: 16 residues. Between the trimmed V and J ends, which lost 4 bases and 2 bases, there was a span of 16 bases. CDR1 and CDR2 (germline): LGHDT, YNNKEL (reference sequence). This chain's CDR3 is CASSLTPRGFTDTQYF. CDR3 nucleotides: TGTGCCAGCAGCCTAACCCCTCGCGGGTTCACAGATACGCAGTATTTT.

The chain links TRBV7-9 to TRBJ2-5, with D unresolved. CDR1 and CDR2 (germline): SEHNR, FQNEAQ (reference sequence). Trimming left V 2 bases short and J 6 bases short, with 4 bases between. The CDR3 loop spans 11 amino acids. The CDR3 DNA is TGTGCCAGCAGCTTACTCCAGACCCAGTACTTC. Translated: CASSLLQTQYF.

The chain couples TRBV7-3 to TRBJ2-5; 9 nucleotides align to TRBD2. Per germline, CDR1 SGHTA and CDR2 FQGTGA. Trimming took 1 base from V and 4 from J; bases not matched to a gene: 7. The CDR3 covers 16 residues. This chain's CDR3 is CASSLRGAGGSETQYF. The CDR3 DNA is TGTGCCAGCAGCTTAAGAGGCGCGGGGGGGTCAGAGACCCAGTACTTC.

This clonotype was observed a single time. The chain recombines TRBV29-1 with TRBJ1-5; 8 bases align to TRBD1. Germline trimming cut 8 bases from V and 6 bases from J; bases unmatched to any gene: 9. The V gene's germline CDR1 is SQVTM and CDR2 ANQGSEA. This CDR3 comprises 13 residues. The CDR3 DNA follows: TGCAGCTCCTCGGACAGGGTGGGTCAGCCCCAGCATTTT. Its protein is CSSSDRVGQPQHF.

A few counts support this clonotype. V gene TRBV2 combines with J gene TRBJ1-1; 8 bases agree with TRBD1. The J segment lost 0 bases and the V segment lost 5 bases, leaving 5 bases of the junction unmatched. From germline, CDR1 is SNHLY and CDR2 FYNNEI. This CDR3 is built from 15 residues. The CDR3 region is CASSSRQGMNTEAFF. CDR3 sequence (DNA): TGTGCCAGCAGTTCCCGACAGGGGATGAACACTGAAGCTTTCTTT.

The V gene is TRBV5-6, the J gene TRBJ2-5, with 9 nucleotides matching TRBD2. Germline values: CDR1 SGHDT, CDR2 YYEEEE. V shed 1 base, J shed 4 bases, and the junction held 2 bases outside the gene matches. The CDR3 runs 14 residues. The CDR3 DNA is TGTGCCAGCAGCTTGCCAGCGGGAGGAGAGACCCAGTACTTC. Its protein is CASSLPAGGETQYF.

The J gene is TRBJ2-6, the V gene TRBV2, with unresolved D. The CDR3 spans 14 residues. Germline-derived CDR1 and CDR2 are SNHLY and FYNNEI. Trimming removed 1 base at V and 2 bases at J, with 3 bases between. CDR3 DNA: TGTGCCAGCAGTGAAGAAGCTGGGGCCAACGTCCTGACTTTC. Protein sequence: CASSEEAGANVLTF. Filled out from reference TRBV2 and TRBJ2-6, the complete variable domain reads EPEVTQTPSHQVTQMGQEVILRCVPISNHLYFYWYRQILGQKVEFLVSFYNNEISEKSEIFDDQFSVERPDGSNFTLKIRSTKLEDSAMYFCASSEEAGANVLTFGAGSRLTVL.

In DNA form, the CDR3 reads TGCAGTGCCTTAGCCGGACAGGGGAAGACTGAAGCTTTCTTT. It translates to CSALAGQGKTEAFF. The chain carries TRBV20-1 and TRBJ1-1; 9 bases align to TRBD1. V trimming: 6 bases; J trimming: 5 bases; junction bases outside the gene matches: 10. This CDR3 is 14 amino acids long. Germline CDR1 is DFQATT and CDR2 is SNEGSKA (reference sequence).